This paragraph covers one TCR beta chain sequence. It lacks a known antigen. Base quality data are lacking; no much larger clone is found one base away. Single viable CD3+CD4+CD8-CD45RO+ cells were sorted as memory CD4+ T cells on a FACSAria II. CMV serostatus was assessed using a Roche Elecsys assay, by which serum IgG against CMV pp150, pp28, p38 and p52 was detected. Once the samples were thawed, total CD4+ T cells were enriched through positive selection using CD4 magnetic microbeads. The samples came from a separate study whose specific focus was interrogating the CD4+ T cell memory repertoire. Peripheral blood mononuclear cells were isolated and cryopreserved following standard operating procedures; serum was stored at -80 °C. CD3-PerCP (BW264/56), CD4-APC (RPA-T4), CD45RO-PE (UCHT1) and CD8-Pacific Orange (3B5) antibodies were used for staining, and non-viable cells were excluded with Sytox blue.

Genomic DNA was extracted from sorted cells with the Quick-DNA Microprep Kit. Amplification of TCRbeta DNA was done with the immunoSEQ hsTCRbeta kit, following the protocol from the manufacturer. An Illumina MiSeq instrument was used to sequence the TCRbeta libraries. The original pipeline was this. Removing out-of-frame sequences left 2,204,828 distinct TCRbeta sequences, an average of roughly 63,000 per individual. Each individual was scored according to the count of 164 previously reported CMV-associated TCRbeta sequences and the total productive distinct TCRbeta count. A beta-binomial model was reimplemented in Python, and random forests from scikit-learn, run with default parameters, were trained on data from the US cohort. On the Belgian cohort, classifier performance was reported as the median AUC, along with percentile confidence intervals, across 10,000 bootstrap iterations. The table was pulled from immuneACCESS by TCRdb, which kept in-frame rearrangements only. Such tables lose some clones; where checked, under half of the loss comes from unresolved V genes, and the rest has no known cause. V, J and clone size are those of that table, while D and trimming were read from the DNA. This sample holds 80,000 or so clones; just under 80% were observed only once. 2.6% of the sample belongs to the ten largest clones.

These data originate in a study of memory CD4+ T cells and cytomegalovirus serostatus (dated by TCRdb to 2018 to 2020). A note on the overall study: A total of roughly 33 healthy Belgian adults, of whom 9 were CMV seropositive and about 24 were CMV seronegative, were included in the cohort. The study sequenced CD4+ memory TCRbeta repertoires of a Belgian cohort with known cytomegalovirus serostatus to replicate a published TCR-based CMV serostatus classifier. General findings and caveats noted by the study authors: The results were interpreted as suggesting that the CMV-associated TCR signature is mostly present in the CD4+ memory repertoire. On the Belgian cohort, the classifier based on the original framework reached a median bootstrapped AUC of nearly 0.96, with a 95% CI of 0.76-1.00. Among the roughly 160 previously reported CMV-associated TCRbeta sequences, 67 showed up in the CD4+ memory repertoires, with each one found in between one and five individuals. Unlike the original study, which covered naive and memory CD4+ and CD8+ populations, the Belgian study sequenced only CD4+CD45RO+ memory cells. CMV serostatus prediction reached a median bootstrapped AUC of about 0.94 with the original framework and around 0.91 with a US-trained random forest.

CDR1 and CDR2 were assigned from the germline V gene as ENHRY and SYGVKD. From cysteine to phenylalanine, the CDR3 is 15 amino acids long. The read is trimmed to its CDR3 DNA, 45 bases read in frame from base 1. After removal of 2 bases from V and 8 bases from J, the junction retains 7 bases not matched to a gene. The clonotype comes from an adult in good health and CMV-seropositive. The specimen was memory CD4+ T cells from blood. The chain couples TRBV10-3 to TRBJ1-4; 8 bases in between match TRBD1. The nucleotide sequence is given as TGTGCCATCAGTGAGGGGGGACAGGAATGGGAAAAACTGTTTTTT. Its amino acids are CAISEGGQEWEKLFF.